The T cell receptor (beta chain) under discussion was sequenced for a study of cytomegalovirus exposure and HLA in healthy donors. About the research overall: For the roughly 370 genotyped donors, roughly 80% fell within the Caucasian-associated ancestry cluster.

In the PCR, 60 Vbeta and 13 Jbeta primers were used. Sequencing used immunoSEQ multiplex PCR; TCRdb keeps in-frame clones, though not all of them. The table lists under 250,000 clones, approximately 80% of them singletons. This clone occurred once. What it binds is not known. Study observations and caveats: Earlier analysis yielded a pattern in which most TCR beta V segments were productive about 90% or about 30% of the time. Accurate HLA-A and HLA-B prediction from TCR beta sequences was reported for most subjects. For most TCR sequences rarity was the rule, although some public TCRs occurred in many donors.

This CDR3 has 13 residues. Trimming pared 0 bases from V and 4 bases from J, leaving 4 bases between. From germline, CDR1 is LNHNV and CDR2 YYDKDF (reference sequence). The sample comprised PBMCs. The chain links TRBV15 to TRBJ1-5; D ambiguous. The TCR comes from a boy aged 2-9 years in good health and CMV-seronegative. The CDR3 DNA reads as TGTGCCACCAGCAGAGACCGGAATCAGCCCCAGCATTTT. Its protein product is CATSRDRNQPQHF.